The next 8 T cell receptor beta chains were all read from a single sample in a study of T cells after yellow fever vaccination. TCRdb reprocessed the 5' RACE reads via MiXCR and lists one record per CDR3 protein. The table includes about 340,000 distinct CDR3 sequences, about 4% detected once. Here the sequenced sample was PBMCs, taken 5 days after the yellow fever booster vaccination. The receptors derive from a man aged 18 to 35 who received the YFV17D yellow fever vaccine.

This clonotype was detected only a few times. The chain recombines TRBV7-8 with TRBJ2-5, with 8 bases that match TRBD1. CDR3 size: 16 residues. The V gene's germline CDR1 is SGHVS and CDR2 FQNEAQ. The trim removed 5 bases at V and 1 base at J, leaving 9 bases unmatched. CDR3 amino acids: CASSRDRTPIQETQYF. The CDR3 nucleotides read TGTGCCAGCAGCCGGGACAGGACTCCCATCCAAGAGACCCAGTACTTC.

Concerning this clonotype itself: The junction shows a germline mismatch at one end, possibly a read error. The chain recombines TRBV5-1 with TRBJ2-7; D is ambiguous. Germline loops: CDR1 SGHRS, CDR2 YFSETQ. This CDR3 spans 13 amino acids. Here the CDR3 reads CASSLAGSHEQYF. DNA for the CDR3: TGCGCCAGCAGCTTGGCGGGCTCCCACGAGCAGTACTTC. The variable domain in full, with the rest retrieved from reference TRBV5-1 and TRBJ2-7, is KAGVTQTPRYLIKTRGQQVTLSCSPISGHRSVSWYQQTPGQGLQFLFEYFSETQRNKGNFPGRFSGRQFSNSRSEMNVSTLELGDSALYLCASSLAGSHEQYFGPGTRLTVT.

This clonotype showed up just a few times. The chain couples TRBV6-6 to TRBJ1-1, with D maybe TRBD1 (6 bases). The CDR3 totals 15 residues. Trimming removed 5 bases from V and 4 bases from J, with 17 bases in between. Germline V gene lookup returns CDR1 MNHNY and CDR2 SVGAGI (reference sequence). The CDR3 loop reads CASSPQQGPGTEAFF. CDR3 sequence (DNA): TGTGCCAGCAGTCCCCAACAGGGTCCGGGCACTGAAGCTTTCTTT.

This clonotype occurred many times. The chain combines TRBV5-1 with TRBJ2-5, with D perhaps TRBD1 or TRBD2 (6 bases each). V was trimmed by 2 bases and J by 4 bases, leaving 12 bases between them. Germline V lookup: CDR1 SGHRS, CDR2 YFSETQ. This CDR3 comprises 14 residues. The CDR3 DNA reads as TGCGCCAGCAGCTTCTTGGGGGGCCCAGAGACCCAGTACTTC. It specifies CASSFLGGPETQYF.

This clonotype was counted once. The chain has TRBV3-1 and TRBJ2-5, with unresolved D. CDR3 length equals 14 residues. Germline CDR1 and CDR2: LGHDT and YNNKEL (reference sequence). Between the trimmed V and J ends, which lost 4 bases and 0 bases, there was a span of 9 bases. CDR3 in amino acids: CASSPNLYQETQYF. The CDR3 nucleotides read TGTGCCAGCAGCCCCAACCTGTACCAAGAGACCCAGTACTTC.

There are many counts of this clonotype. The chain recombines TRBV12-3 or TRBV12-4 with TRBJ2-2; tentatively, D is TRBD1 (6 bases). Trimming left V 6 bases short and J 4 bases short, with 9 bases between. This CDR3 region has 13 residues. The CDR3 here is CASSRQVTGELFF. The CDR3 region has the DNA TGTGCCAGCAGCCGACAGGTCACCGGGGAGCTGTTTTTT.

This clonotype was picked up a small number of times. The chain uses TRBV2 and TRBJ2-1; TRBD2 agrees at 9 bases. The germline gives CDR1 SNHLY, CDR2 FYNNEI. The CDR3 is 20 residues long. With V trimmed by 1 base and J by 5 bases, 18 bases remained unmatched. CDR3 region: CASSEGRPGRASGDHNEQFF. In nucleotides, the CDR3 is TGTGCCAGCAGTGAAGGGAGGCCGGGGAGGGCTAGCGGGGACCACAATGAGCAGTTCTTC.

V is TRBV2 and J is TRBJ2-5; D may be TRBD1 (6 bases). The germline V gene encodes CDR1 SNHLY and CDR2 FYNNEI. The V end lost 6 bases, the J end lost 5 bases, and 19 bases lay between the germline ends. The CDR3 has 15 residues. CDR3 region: CASSGAGQGTETQYF. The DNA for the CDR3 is TGTGCCAGCAGCGGCGCGGGCCAGGGGACGGAGACCCAGTACTTC.